This T cell receptor (beta chain) was captured by sequencing in a study of T cells expressing NK-cell markers. The length of the CDR3 is 14 residues. TCRdb reprocessed the 5' RACE reads and stores each CDR3 protein as one record, lacking DNA. The listing records around 260,000 distinct CDR3 sequences. The specimen sequenced was blood T cells: a sorted CD56 or NKG2C T cell subset, CD4+ or CD8+ T cells, or bulk PBMC T cells (not recorded which). This chain connects TRBV12-3 or TRBV12-4 to TRBJ2-4. This sequence originates from a woman between 18 and 75 years old in good health. CDR3 region: CASSLGQGGNIQYF.